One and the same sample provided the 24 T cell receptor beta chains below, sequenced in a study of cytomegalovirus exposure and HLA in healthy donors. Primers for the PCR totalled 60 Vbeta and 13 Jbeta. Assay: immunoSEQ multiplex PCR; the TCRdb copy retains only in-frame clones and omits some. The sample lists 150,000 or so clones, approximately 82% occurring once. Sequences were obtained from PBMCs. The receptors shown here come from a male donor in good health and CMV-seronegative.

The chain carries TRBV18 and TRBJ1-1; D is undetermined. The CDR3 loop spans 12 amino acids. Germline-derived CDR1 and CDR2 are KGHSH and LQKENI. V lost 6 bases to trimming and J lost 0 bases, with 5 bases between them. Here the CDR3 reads CASSIMNTEAFF. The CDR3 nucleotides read TGTGCCAGCTCCATCATGAACACTGAAGCTTTCTTT.

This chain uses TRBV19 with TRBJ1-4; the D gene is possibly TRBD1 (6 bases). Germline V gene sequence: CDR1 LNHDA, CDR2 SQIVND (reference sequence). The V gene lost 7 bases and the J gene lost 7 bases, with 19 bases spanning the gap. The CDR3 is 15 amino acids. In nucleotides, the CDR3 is TGTGCCAGTACTCGGGTCAACAGGGATGGTGAAAAACTGTTTTTT. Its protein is CASTRVNRDGEKLFF.

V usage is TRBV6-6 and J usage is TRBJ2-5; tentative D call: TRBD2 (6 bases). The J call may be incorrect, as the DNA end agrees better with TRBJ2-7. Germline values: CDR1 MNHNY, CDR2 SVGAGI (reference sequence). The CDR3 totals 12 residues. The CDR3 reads CASCGVKYEQYF. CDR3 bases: TGTGCCAGCTGCGGGGTTAAGTACGAGCAGTACTTC.

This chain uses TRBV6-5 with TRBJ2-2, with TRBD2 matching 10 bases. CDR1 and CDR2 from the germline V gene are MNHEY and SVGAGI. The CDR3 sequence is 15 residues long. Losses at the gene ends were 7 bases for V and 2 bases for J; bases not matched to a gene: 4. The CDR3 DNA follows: TGTGCCAGCACTGGACTAGCGGAAAACACCGGGGAGCTGTTTTTT. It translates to CASTGLAENTGELFF.

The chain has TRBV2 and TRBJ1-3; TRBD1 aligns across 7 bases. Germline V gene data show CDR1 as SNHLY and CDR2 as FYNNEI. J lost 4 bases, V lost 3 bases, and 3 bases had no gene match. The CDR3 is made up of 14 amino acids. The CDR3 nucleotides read TGTGCCAGCAGTGAGGAGGGGGCGGGAAACACCATATATTTT. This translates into CASSEEGAGNTIYF.

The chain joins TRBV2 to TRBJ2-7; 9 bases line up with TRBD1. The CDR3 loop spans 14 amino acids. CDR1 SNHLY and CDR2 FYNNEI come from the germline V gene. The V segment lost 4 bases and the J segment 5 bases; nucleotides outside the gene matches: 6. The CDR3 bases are TGTGCCAGCAGTGCGGGACAGGGTATCCACGAGCAGTACTTC. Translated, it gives CASSAGQGIHEQYF.

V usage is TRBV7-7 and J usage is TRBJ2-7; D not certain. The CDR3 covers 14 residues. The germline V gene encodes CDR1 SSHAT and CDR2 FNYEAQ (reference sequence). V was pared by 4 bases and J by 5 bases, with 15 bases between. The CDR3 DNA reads TGTGCCAGCAGCTCTGGCCTTCCCCCCAACGAGCAGTACTTC. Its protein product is CASSSGLPPNEQYF.

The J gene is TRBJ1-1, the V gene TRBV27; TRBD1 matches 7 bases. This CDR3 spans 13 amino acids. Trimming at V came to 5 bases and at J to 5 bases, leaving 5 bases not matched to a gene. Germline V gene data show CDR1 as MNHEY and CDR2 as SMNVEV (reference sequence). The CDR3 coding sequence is TGTGCCAGCAGTCCGCGACAGGGAACTGAAGCTTTCTTT. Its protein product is CASSPRQGTEAFF.

The DNA of the CDR3 is TGTGCCAGCAGCCCCAGGGGACAGGGGGCGAATCCTGAGCAGTTCTTC. Translated, it gives CASSPRGQGANPEQFF. The chain carries TRBV5-4 and TRBJ2-1, with 12 positions matching TRBD1. Germline V lookup: CDR1 SGHNT, CDR2 YYREEE (reference sequence). The CDR3 has 16 amino acids. With 4 bases clipped from V and 9 bases from J, the junction kept 11 bases outside the gene matches.

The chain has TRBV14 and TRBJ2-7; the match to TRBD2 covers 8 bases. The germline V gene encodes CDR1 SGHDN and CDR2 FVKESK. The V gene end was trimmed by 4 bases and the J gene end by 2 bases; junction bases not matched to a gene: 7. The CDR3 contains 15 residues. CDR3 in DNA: TGTGCCAGCAGCCGGGGACTAGGATTCGCCTACGAGCAGTACTTC. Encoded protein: CASSRGLGFAYEQYF.

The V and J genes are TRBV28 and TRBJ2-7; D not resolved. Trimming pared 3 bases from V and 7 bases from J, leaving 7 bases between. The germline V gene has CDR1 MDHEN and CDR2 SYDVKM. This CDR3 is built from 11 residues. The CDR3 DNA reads TGTGCCAGCAGTTTCCTCGGGGAGCAGTACTTC. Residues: CASSFLGEQYF. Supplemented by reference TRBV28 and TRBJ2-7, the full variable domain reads DVKVTQSSRYLVKRTGEKVFLECVQDMDHENMFWYRQDPGLGLRLIYFSYDVKMKEKGDIPEGYSVSREKKERFSLILESASTNQTSMYLCASSFLGEQYFGPGTRLTVT.

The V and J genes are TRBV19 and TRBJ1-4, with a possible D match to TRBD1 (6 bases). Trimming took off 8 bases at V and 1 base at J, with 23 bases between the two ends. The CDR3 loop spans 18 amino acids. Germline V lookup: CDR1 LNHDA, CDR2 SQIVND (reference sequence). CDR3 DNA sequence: TGTGCCAGTTCTAGTTCCCAGGGGTGGGGGCTAACTAATGAAAAACTGTTTTTT. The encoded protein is CASSSSQGWGLTNEKLFF.

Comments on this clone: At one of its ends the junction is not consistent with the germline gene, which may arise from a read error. In DNA form, the CDR3 reads TGTTCCAGCAGCTTGGGAGGAAAAGAGACCCAGTACTTC. Its translation is CSSSLGGKETQYF. The rearrangement uses TRBV7-9 and TRBJ2-5; D may be TRBD2 (6 bases). Germline CDR1 is SEHNR and CDR2 is FQNEAQ (reference sequence). The CDR3 is 13 residues long.

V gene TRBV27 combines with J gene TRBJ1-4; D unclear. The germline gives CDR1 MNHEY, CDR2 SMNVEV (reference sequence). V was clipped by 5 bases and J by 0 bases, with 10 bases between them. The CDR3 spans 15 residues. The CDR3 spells CASSTYFPTNEKLFF. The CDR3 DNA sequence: TGTGCCAGCAGTACCTACTTCCCAACTAATGAAAAACTGTTTTTT.

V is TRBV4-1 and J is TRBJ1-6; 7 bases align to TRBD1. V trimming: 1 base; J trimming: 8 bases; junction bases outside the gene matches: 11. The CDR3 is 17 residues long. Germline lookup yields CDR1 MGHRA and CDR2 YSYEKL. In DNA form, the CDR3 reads TGCGCCAGCAGCCAAGGGCCTGGGGCAGGGGGTTATTCACCCCTCCACTTT. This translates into CASSQGPGAGGYSPLHF.

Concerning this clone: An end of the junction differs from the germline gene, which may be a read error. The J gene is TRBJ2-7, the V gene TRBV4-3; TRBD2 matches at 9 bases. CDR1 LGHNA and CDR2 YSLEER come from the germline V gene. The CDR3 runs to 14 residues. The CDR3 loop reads CASSPGGLAGVGVF. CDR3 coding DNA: TGCGCCAGCAGCCCCGGCGGCTTAGCGGGAGTGGGCGTCTTC.

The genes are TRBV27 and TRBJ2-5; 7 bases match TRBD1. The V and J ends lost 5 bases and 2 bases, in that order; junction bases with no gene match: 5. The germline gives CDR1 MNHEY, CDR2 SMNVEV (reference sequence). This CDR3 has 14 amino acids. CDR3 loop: CASSAGTEQETQYF. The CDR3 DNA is TGTGCCAGCAGTGCCGGGACAGAGCAAGAGACCCAGTACTTC.

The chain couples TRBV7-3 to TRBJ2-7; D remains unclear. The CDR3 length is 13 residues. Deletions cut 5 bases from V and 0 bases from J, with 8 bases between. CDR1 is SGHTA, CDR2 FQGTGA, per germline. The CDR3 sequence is CASSAGPSYEQYF. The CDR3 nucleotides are TGTGCCAGCAGCGCAGGTCCCTCCTACGAGCAGTACTTC. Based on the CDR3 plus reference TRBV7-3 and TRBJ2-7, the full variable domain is GAGVSQTPSNKVTEKGKYVELRCDPISGHTALYWYRQSLGQGPEFLIYFQGTGAADDSGLPNDRFFAVRPEGSVSTLKIQRTERGDSAVYLCASSAGPSYEQYFGPGTRLTVT.

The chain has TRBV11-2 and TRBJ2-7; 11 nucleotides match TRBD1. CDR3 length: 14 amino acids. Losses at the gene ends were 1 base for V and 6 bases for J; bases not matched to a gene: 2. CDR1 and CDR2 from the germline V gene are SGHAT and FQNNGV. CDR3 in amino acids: CASSLGDRGSEQYF. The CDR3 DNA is TGTGCCAGCAGCTTAGGGGACAGGGGGAGCGAGCAGTACTTC.

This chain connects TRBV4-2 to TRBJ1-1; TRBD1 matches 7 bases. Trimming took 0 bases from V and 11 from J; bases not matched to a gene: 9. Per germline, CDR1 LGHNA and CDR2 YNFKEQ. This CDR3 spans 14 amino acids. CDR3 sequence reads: CASSQDQDPGGAFF. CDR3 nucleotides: TGTGCCAGCAGCCAAGATCAAGATCCAGGGGGGGCTTTCTTT.

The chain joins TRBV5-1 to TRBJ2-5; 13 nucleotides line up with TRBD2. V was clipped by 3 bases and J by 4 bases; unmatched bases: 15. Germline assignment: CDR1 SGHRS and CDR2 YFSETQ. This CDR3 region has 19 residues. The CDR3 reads CASSWGRTSGGFVGETQYF. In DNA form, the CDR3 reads TGCGCCAGCAGCTGGGGGAGGACTAGCGGGGGTTTTGTCGGAGAGACCCAGTACTTC. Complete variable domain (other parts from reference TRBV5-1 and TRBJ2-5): KAGVTQTPRYLIKTRGQQVTLSCSPISGHRSVSWYQQTPGQGLQFLFEYFSETQRNKGNFPGRFSGRQFSNSRSEMNVSTLELGDSALYLCASSWGRTSGGFVGETQYFGPGTRLLVL.

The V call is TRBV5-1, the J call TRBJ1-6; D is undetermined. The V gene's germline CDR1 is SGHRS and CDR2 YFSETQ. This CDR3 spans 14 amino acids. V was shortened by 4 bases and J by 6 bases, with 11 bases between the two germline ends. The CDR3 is CASSPGGGNSPLHF. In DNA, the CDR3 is TGCGCCAGCAGCCCCGGCGGAGGTAATTCACCCCTCCACTTT. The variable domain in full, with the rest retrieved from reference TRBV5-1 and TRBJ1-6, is KAGVTQTPRYLIKTRGQQVTLSCSPISGHRSVSWYQQTPGQGLQFLFEYFSETQRNKGNFPGRFSGRQFSNSRSEMNVSTLELGDSALYLCASSPGGGNSPLHFGNGTRLTVT.

DNA of the CDR3: TGTGCCAGCAGCTTAGTAGGGCCGGGACAGGGATTCTATGAGCAGTTCTTC. The encoded protein is CASSLVGPGQGFYEQFF. The chain combines TRBV7-3 with TRBJ2-1; 9 bases match TRBD1. The germline gives CDR1 SGHTA, CDR2 FQGTGA. The J segment lost 8 bases and the V segment lost 2 bases, leaving 13 bases of the junction unmatched. The CDR3 covers 17 residues.

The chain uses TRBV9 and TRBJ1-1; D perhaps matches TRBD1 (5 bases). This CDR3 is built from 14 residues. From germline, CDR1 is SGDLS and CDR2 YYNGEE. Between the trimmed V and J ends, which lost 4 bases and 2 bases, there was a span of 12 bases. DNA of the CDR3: TGTGCCAGCAGCCGGGCGCAGGGAAACACTGAAGCTTTCTTT. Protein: CASSRAQGNTEAFF.